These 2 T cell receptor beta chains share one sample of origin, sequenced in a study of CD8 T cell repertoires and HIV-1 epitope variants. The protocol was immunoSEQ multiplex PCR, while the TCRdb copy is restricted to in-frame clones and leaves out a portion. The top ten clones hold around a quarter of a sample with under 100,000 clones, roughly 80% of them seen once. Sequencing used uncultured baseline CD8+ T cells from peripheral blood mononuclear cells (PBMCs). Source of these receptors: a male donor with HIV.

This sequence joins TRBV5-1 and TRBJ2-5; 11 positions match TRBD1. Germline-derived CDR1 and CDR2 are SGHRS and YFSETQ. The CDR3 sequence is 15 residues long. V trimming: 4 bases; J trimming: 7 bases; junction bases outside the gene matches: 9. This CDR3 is CASSPGQGAAGTQYF. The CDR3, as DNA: TGCGCCAGCAGCCCAGGACAGGGGGCAGCAGGGACCCAGTACTTC.

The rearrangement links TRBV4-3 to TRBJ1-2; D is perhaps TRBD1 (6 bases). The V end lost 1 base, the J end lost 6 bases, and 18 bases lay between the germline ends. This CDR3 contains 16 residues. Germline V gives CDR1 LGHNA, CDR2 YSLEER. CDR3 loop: CASSQGLIGGYNGYTF. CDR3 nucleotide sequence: TGCGCCAGCAGCCAAGGTCTAATCGGGGGCTATAATGGCTACACCTTC.